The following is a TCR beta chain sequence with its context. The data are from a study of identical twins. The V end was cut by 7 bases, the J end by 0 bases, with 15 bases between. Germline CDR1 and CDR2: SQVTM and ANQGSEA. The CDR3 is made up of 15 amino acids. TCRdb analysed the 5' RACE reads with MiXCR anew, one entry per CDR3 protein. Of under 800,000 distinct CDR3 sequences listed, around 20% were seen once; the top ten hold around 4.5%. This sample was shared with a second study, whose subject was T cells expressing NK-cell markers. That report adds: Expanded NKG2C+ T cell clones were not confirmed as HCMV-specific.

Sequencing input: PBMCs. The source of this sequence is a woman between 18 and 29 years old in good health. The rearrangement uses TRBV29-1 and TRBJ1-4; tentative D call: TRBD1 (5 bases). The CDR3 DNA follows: TGCAGCGCTGGGACCAGGGACCCAACTAATGAAAAACTGTTTTTT. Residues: CSAGTRDPTNEKLFF.